The entry below gives a single TCR beta chain sequence along with its context. Germline assignment: CDR1 GTSNPN and CDR2 SVGIG (reference sequence). Trimming took off 0 bases at V and 0 bases at J, with 15 bases between the two ends. CDR3 length: 16 amino acids. The data derive from a study of CD8 T cells in Susac syndrome. RNA was extracted with the RNeasy kit, and a quantity of about 0.45 to 1 ug was reverse transcribed using random hexamers. TCRdb independently ran MiXCR on the immunoSEQ multiplex PCR reads; one entry per CDR3 protein. The sample has around 79,000 distinct CDR3 sequences, about 95% seen once; the top ten hold 0.35% to 0.5%.

The chain has TRBV30 and TRBJ2-7; D gene uncertain. Sequences were obtained from CD8+ T cells from PBMCs. The TCR originated in a human donor with multiple sclerosis. The CDR3 DNA is TGTGCCTGGAGTGTACTTCCTACGAGCGTCTCCTACGAGCAGTACTTC. It is translated as CAWSVLPTSVSYEQYF.